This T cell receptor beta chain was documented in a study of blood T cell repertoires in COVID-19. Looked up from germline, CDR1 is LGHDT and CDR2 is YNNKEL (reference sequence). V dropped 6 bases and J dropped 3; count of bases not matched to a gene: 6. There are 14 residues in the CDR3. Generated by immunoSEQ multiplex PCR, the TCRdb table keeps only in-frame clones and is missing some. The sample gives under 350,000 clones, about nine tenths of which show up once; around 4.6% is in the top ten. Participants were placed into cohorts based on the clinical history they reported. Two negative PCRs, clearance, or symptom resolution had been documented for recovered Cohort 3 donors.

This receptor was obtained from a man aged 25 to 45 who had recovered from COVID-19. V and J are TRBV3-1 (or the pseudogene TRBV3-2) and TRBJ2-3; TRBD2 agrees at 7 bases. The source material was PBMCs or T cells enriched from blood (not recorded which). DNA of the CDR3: TGTGCCAGCAGAAGGACTAGGGATACAGATACGCAGTATTTT. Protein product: CASRRTRDTDTQYF.